The 16 T cell receptor beta chains in this list originate from one sample, sequenced in a study of blood T cell repertoires in COVID-19. The table came from immunoSEQ multiplex PCR; TCRdb's copy has only in-frame clones and leaves some out. The sample records about 300,000 clones, approximately 88% being singletons. The source material was peripheral blood. These receptors all come from a woman in her twenties or thirties with COVID-19, enrolled during active disease.

This clone came up once. The chain carries TRBV9 and TRBJ1-2; weak D call: TRBD1 (6 bases). With 6 bases removed from V and 6 bases from J, the gap between germline ends came to 18 bases. Germline V CDR1 and CDR2: SGDLS, YYNGEE. The CDR3 sequence is 14 residues long. Here the CDR3 reads CASTGVGAPDGYTF. DNA for the CDR3: TGTGCCAGCACCGGGGTGGGGGCTCCCGATGGCTACACCTTC.

This chain connects TRBV2 to TRBJ1-5; D may be TRBD1 (5 bases). The CDR3 sequence is 14 residues long. Germline CDR1 SNHLY, CDR2 FYNNEI. V was trimmed by 5 bases and J by 5 bases, leaving 13 bases between them. CDR3 sequence: CASSQQGSDQPQHF. The CDR3 DNA reads TGTGCCAGCAGTCAGCAGGGAAGCGATCAGCCCCAGCATTTT. Drawing the rest from reference TRBV2 and TRBJ1-5, the complete variable domain is EPEVTQTPSHQVTQMGQEVILRCVPISNHLYFYWYRQILGQKVEFLVSFYNNEISEKSEIFDDQFSVERPDGSNFTLKIRSTKLEDSAMYFCASSQQGSDQPQHFGDGTRLSIL.

The chain employs TRBV5-1 and TRBJ2-5; maybe TRBD1 (6 bases). Germline V gene sequence: CDR1 SGHRS, CDR2 YFSETQ. V was trimmed by 2 bases and J by 3 bases, leaving 8 bases between them. The CDR3 totals 13 residues. The CDR3 loop is CASSLQGEETQYF. DNA for the CDR3: TGCGCCAGCAGCTTACAGGGCGAAGAGACCCAGTACTTC.

This rearrangement joins TRBV5-5 to TRBJ2-1; 10 nucleotides align to TRBD1. Germline V gene lookup returns CDR1 SGHKS and CDR2 YYEKEE (reference sequence). The CDR3 contains 14 residues. V lost 4 bases to trimming and J lost 11 bases; unmatched junction nucleotides: 9. This chain's CDR3 is CASSTGDRGGQQFF. The CDR3 coding sequence is TGTGCCAGCAGCACGGGGGACAGGGGCGGCCAGCAGTTCTTC.

The chain joins TRBV7-9 to TRBJ1-2; 11 positions match TRBD1. CDR1 and CDR2 from the germline V gene are SEHNR and FQNEAQ (reference sequence). The trim removed 5 bases at V and 4 bases at J, leaving 15 bases unmatched. This CDR3 contains 18 residues. The CDR3 DNA reads TGTGCCAGCAGCCAACTCGGGACAGGGGGAAAATCTAGCTATGGCTACACCTTC. Its translation: CASSQLGTGGKSSYGYTF.

The rearrangement links TRBV3-1 (or the pseudogene TRBV3-2) to TRBJ1-1; 9 bases are shared with TRBD1. With V trimmed by 3 bases and J by 4 bases, 3 bases remained unmatched. The CDR3 is 14 residues long. The germline V gene encodes CDR1 LGHDT and CDR2 YNNKEL (reference sequence). The CDR3 loop is CASSHGTGSTEAFF. The CDR3 bases are TGTGCCAGCAGCCACGGGACAGGGAGCACTGAAGCTTTCTTT.

The CDR3 sequence is CASSPGASGGAGEQFF. The CDR3 DNA sequence: TGTGCCAGCAGCCCGGGGGCTAGCGGGGGGGCTGGTGAGCAGTTCTTC. The chain uses TRBV7-9 and TRBJ2-1; 12 bases are a match to TRBD2. This CDR3 is 16 amino acids long. Losses at the gene ends were 5 bases for V and 9 bases for J; bases not matched to a gene: 11. Germline loops: CDR1 SEHNR, CDR2 FQNEAQ (reference sequence).

The genes are TRBV6-5 and TRBJ2-5; tentative D call: TRBD2 (6 bases). The V gene's germline CDR1 is MNHEY and CDR2 SVGAGI. V dropped 5 bases and J dropped 4 bases, with 11 bases sitting between them. This CDR3 is built from 13 residues. The CDR3 nucleotides are TGTGCCAGCAGTCGAAAGCGGGTAGAGACCCAGTACTTC. Its translation: CASSRKRVETQYF.

The V call is TRBV7-2, the J call TRBJ2-1; TRBD2 might be the D (6 bases). From germline, CDR1 is SGHTA and CDR2 FQGNSA. V lost 1 base to trimming and J lost 0 bases, with 10 bases between them. The CDR3 spans 16 residues. The CDR3 nucleotides read TGTGCCAGCAGCTTAGAGGTGGGAGGCTCCTACAATGAGCAGTTCTTC. Translation gives CASSLEVGGSYNEQFF.

V and J are TRBV28 and TRBJ2-7; no definite D call. The CDR3 totals 12 residues. V was cut by 4 bases and J by 4 bases, with 8 bases left in between. CDR1 and CDR2 (germline): MDHEN, SYDVKM. The CDR3: CASSSGPYEQYV. The DNA of the CDR3 is TGTGCCAGCAGTTCGGGTCCGTACGAGCAGTACGTC.

This chain connects TRBV11-2 to TRBJ2-1; D perhaps matches TRBD2 (7 bases). This CDR3 contains 15 residues. CDR1 SGHAT and CDR2 FQNNGV come from the germline V gene. The V end lost 6 bases, the J end lost 4 bases, and 16 bases lay between the germline ends. CDR3 DNA: TGTGCCAGCAGGGGGGCTAGCGGACAATACAATGAGCAGTTCTTC. The encoded protein is CASRGASGQYNEQFF.

The chain recombines TRBV2 with TRBJ2-5; tentatively, D is TRBD2 (7 bases). V was trimmed by 5 bases and J by 1 base, leaving 8 bases between them. The CDR3 sequence is 13 residues long. Germline V gene lookup returns CDR1 SNHLY and CDR2 FYNNEI. CDR3 in amino acids: CASSRGAQETQYF. The CDR3 region has the DNA TGTGCCAGCAGTCGGGGGGCCCAAGAGACCCAGTACTTC.

The V and J genes are TRBV7-2 and TRBJ2-7, with D uncertain. CDR1 SGHTA and CDR2 FQGNSA come from the germline V gene. The CDR3 totals 13 residues. The V end was cut by 1 base, the J end by 3 bases, with 7 bases between. The CDR3 sequence is CASSLGGGYEQYV. The CDR3 DNA reads TGTGCCAGCAGCTTAGGCGGCGGCTACGAGCAGTACGTC.

The chain uses TRBV18 and TRBJ1-4; 8 nucleotides line up with TRBD1. The germline CDR1 and CDR2 sequences are KGHSH and LQKENI. J gave up 6 bases and V 2 bases, and 8 bases lay outside the gene matches. The CDR3 length is 16 residues. CDR3 in amino acids: CASSPGPGQGYEKLFF. The CDR3 bases are TGTGCCAGCTCACCAGGGCCTGGACAGGGTTATGAAAAACTGTTTTTT.

The genes are TRBV28 and TRBJ2-1, with 9 bases identical to TRBD1. The ends lost 6 bases at V and 0 bases at J; junction bases unmatched: 18. This CDR3 has 20 residues. Germline CDR1 reads MDHEN; CDR2 reads SYDVKM. CDR3 sequence: CASSFAGTGSRGVSYNEQFF. CDR3 DNA: TGTGCCAGCAGCTTCGCCGGGACAGGGAGTCGCGGGGTCTCCTACAATGAGCAGTTCTTC.

The V and J genes are TRBV5-5 and TRBJ1-2, with TRBD1 matching 9 bases. The junction had 7 bases not matched to a gene; V was cut back by 2 bases and J by 8 bases. The CDR3 is made up of 14 amino acids. The germline gives CDR1 SGHKS, CDR2 YYEKEE (reference sequence). The CDR3 reads CASSFGTGYGGYTF. The CDR3 DNA follows: TGTGCCAGCAGCTTCGGGACAGGGTATGGCGGCTACACCTTC.